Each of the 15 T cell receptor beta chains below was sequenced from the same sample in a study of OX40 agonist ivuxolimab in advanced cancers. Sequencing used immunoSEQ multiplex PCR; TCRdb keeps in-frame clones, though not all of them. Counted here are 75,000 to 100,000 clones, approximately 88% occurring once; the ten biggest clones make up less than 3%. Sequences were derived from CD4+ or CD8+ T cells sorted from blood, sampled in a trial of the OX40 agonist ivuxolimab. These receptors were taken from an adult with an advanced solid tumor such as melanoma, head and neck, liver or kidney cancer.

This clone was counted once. The CDR3 here is CASSKGPSGGTTGELFF. Here the CDR3 DNA reads TGTGCCAGCAGCAAAGGGCCTAGCGGGGGGACCACCGGGGAGCTGTTTTTT. This chain connects TRBV7-3 to TRBJ2-2, with 11 bases identical to TRBD2. CDR3 size: 17 residues. After removal of 5 bases from V and 4 bases from J, the junction contained 9 bases not matched to a gene. Germline lookup yields CDR1 SGHTA and CDR2 FQGTGA.

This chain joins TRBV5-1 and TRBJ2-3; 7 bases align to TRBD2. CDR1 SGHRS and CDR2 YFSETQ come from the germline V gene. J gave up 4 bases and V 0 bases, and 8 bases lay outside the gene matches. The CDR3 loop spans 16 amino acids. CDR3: CASSLAGAGEADTQYF. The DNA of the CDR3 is TGCGCCAGCAGCTTGGCCGGGGCGGGGGAAGCAGATACGCAGTATTTT.

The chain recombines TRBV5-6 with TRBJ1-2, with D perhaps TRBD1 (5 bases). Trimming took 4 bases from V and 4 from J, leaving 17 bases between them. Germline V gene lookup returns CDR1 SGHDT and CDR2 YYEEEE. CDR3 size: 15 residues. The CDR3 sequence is CASSTEGRDTYGYTF. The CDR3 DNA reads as TGTGCCAGCAGCACGGAGGGCAGGGATACCTATGGCTACACCTTC. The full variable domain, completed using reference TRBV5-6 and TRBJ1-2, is DAGVTQSPTHLIKTRGQQVTLRCSPKSGHDTVSWYQQALGQGPQFIFQYYEEEERQRGNFPDRFSGHQFPNYSSELNVNALLLGDSALYLCASSTEGRDTYGYTFGSGTRLTVV.

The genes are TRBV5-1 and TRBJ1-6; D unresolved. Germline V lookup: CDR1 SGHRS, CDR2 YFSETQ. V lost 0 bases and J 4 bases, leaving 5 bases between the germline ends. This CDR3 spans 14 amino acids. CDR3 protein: CASSLEQYNSPLHF. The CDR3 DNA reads TGCGCCAGCAGCTTGGAACAGTATAATTCACCCCTCCACTTT.

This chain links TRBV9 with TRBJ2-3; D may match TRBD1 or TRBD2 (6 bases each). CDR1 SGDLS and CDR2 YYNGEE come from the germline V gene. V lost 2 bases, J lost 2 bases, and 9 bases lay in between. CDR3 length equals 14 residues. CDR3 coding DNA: TGTGCCAGCAGCGTGGGGGGCTCCACAGATACGCAGTATTTT. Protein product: CASSVGGSTDTQYF. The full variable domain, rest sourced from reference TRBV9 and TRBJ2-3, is DSGVTQTPKHLITATGQRVTLRCSPRSGDLSVYWYQQSLDQGLQFLIQYYNGEERAKGNILERFSAQQFPDLHSELNLSSLELGDSALYFCASSVGGSTDTQYFGPGTRLTVL.

The DNA for the CDR3 is TGTGCCAGCAGCTTAGTGGGGCCTACGAACACCGGGGAGCTGTTTTTT. It encodes CASSLVGPTNTGELFF. The rearrangement joins TRBV7-2 to TRBJ2-2, with TRBD1 as a possible D gene (5 bases). CDR3 length equals 16 residues. Trimming removed 1 base at V and 0 bases at J, with 9 bases between. Germline V CDR1 and CDR2: SGHTA, FQGNSA.

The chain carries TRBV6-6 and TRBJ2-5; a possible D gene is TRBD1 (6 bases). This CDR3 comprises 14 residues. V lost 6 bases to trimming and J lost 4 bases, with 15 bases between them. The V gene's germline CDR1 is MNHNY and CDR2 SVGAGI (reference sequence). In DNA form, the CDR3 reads TGTGCCAGCAGAAGTCTGGGGGCGGGAGAGACCCAGTACTTC. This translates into CASRSLGAGETQYF.

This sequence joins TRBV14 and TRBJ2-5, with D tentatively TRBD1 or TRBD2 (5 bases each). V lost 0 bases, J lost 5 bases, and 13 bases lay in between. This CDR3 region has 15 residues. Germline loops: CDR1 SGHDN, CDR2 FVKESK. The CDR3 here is CASSQDREGSETQYF. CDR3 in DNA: TGTGCCAGCAGCCAAGATCGTGAGGGGAGTGAGACCCAGTACTTC.

The CDR3 sequence: CASSQGVNSYGYTF. The CDR3 nucleotides read TGCGCCAGCAGCCAAGGGGTGAACAGCTATGGCTACACCTTC. The V and J genes are TRBV4-1 and TRBJ1-2; no clear D gene. The CDR3 runs 14 residues. The germline V gene has CDR1 MGHRA and CDR2 YSYEKL. The germline V and J ends were trimmed by 1 base and 4 bases, with 10 bases remaining between them.

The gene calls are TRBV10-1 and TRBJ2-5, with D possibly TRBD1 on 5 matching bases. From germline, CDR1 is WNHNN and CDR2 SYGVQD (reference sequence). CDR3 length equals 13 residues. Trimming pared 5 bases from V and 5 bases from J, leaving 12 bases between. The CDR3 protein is CASSPGFGETQYF. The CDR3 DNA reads TGCGCCAGCAGTCCAGGGTTCGGCGAGACCCAGTACTTC.

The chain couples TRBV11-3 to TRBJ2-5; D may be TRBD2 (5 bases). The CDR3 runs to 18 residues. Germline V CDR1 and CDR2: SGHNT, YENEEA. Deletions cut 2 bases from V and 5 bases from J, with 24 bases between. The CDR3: CASSLLLRETPSTETQYF. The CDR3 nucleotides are TGTGCCAGCAGCTTATTGCTCCGGGAAACCCCCTCAACGGAGACCCAGTACTTC.

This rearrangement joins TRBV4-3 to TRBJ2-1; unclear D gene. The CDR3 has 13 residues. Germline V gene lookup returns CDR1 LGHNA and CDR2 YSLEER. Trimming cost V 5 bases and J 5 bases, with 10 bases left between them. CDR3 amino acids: CASSSSLNNEQFF. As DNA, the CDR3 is TGCGCCAGCAGCTCCAGTCTCAACAATGAGCAGTTCTTC.

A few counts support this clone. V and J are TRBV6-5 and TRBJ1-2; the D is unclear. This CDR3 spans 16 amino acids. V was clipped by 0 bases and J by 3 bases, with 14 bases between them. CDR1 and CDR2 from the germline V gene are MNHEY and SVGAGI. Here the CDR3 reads CASSYSEGIGDYGYTF. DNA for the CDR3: TGTGCCAGCAGTTACTCAGAAGGTATTGGAGACTATGGCTACACCTTC.

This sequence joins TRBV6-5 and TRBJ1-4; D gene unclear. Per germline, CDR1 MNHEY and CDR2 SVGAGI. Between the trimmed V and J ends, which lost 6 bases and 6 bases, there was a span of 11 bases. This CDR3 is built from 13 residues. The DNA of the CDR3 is TGTGCCAGCAGACCCCGGTTGTATGAAAAACTGTTTTTT. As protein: CASRPRLYEKLFF.

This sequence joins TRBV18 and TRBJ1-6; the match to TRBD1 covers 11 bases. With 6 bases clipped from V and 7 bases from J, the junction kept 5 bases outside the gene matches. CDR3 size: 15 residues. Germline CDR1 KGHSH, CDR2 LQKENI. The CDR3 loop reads CASSGGQGGNSPLHF. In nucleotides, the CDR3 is TGTGCCAGCTCCGGGGGACAGGGGGGAAATTCACCCCTCCACTTT.